This entry lists 8 T cell receptor beta chains sequenced from one sample in a study of blood T cell repertoires in COVID-19. Sequencing was performed with immunoSEQ multiplex PCR; in TCRdb, only in-frame clones are kept and a portion is missing. The sample carries fewer than 250,000 clones, roughly four fifths recorded once. Sequencing was performed on PBMCs or T cells enriched from blood (not recorded which). The receptors originated from a man aged 60 to 69 who had recovered from COVID-19.

This clone was seen a handful of times. This chain uses TRBV5-6 with TRBJ1-2; possible D gene TRBD1, 5 bases. CDR3 length equals 14 residues. The germline V gene has CDR1 SGHDT and CDR2 YYEEEE. The V gene lost 1 base and the J gene lost 4 bases, with 11 bases spanning the gap. CDR3 DNA: TGTGCCAGCAGCTTGTACGACAGATCCTATGGCTACACCTTC. It yields the protein CASSLYDRSYGYTF. Filled out from reference TRBV5-6 and TRBJ1-2, the complete variable domain reads DAGVTQSPTHLIKTRGQQVTLRCSPKSGHDTVSWYQQALGQGPQFIFQYYEEEERQRGNFPDRFSGHQFPNYSSELNVNALLLGDSALYLCASSLYDRSYGYTFGSGTRLTVV.

The genes are TRBV24-1 and TRBJ2-3; 8 positions match TRBD2. This CDR3 is built from 17 residues. V was clipped by 3 bases and J by 2 bases; unmatched bases: 9. CDR1 KGHDR and CDR2 SFDVKD come from the germline V gene. CDR3 region: CATSDPETSEHTDTQYF. The DNA for the CDR3 is TGTGCCACCAGTGATCCCGAGACTAGCGAGCACACAGATACGCAGTATTTT.

The chain uses TRBV7-2 and TRBJ1-1; 7 positions match TRBD1. The germline V gene encodes CDR1 SGHTA and CDR2 FQGNSA. CDR3 length equals 16 residues. V shed 2 bases, J shed 1 base, and the junction held 7 bases outside the gene matches. CDR3 sequence: CASSLIPRTGNTEAFF. The CDR3 region has the DNA TGTGCCAGCAGCTTAATCCCGCGGACAGGGAACACTGAAGCTTTCTTT. The full variable domain, in which reference TRBV7-2 and TRBJ1-1 provide the parts outside the CDR3, is GAGVSQSPSNKVTEKGKDVELRCDPISGHTALYWYRQSLGQGLEFLIYFQGNSAPDKSGLPSDRFSAERTGGSVSTLTIQRTQQEDSAVYLCASSLIPRTGNTEAFFGQGTRLTVV.

This clone was detected only a few times. This chain links TRBV11-3 with TRBJ2-4; D is unclear. V was cut by 2 bases and J by 0 bases, with 5 bases left in between. CDR3 length: 14 residues. Germline CDR1 reads SGHNT; CDR2 reads YENEEA. DNA of the CDR3: TGTGCCAGCAGCTTACCCGGAGCCAAAAACATTCAGTACTTC. It translates to CASSLPGAKNIQYF.

J is TRBJ1-5 and V is TRBV27, with D possibly matching TRBD1 (5 bases). The CDR3 loop spans 14 amino acids. Germline lookup yields CDR1 MNHEY and CDR2 SMNVEV (reference sequence). The V end lost 8 bases, the J end lost 6 bases, and 17 bases lay between the germline ends. CDR3 DNA sequence: TGTGCCAGCTCATTAACAGGTTTTAGTCAGCCCCAGCATTTT. This codes for CASSLTGFSQPQHF.

This clone occurred a few times. The chain uses TRBV5-1 and TRBJ1-3; 7 positions match TRBD1. Germline CDR1 SGHRS, CDR2 YFSETQ. Trimming removed 7 bases from V and 0 bases from J; junction bases left unmatched: 1. This CDR3 is built from 13 residues. This CDR3 reads CASRTGSGNTIYF. CDR3 bases: TGCGCCAGCCGGACAGGCTCTGGAAACACCATATATTTT.

This sequence joins TRBV9 and TRBJ2-3; D is perhaps TRBD1 (5 bases). The CDR3 sequence is 15 residues long. V lost 0 bases to trimming and J lost 0 bases, with 8 bases between them. Per the germline V gene, CDR1 is SGDLS and CDR2 is YYNGEE. In DNA form, the CDR3 reads TGTGCCAGCAGCGTAGATCAGGGAAGCACAGATACGCAGTATTTT. It yields the protein CASSVDQGSTDTQYF. Drawing the rest from reference TRBV9 and TRBJ2-3, the complete variable domain is DSGVTQTPKHLITATGQRVTLRCSPRSGDLSVYWYQQSLDQGLQFLIQYYNGEERAKGNILERFSAQQFPDLHSELNLSSLELGDSALYFCASSVDQGSTDTQYFGPGTRLTVL.

The chain combines TRBV15 with TRBJ1-2; 7 positions match TRBD1. The CDR3 consists of 15 residues. Germline-derived CDR1 and CDR2 are LNHNV and YYDKDF (reference sequence). Trimming cost V 3 bases and J 7 bases; bases outside gene matches: 11. The CDR3 reads CATSRDGRQGSGYTF. In nucleotides, the CDR3 is TGTGCCACCAGCAGGGACGGCAGACAGGGTTCTGGCTACACCTTC.